Below, 24 T cell receptor beta chains from the same sample are listed, as sequenced in a study of technical replicates of blood from a few donors. Clones were sequenced by immunoSEQ multiplex PCR, and TCRdb holds only the in-frame ones, with some missing. The table lists 80,000 to 95,000 clones, around 96% of them singletons. Source material: T cells isolated from PBMCs. Every receptor here comes from a human donor in good health.

This chain joins TRBV19 and TRBJ2-7, with 9 positions matching TRBD2. Trimming cost V 4 bases and J 4 bases; bases outside gene matches: 11. The CDR3 is 16 amino acids. CDR1 is LNHDA and CDR2 is SQIVND in the germline V gene (reference sequence). CDR3 DNA sequence: TGTGCCAGTAGTACCCGCGCGGGACTAGCTTATTACGAGCAGTACTTC. It translates to CASSTRAGLAYYEQYF.

In its sample, this clone was seen once. This chain connects TRBV12-5 to TRBJ1-5; D gene unclear. The CDR3 extends over 12 amino acids. Germline loops: CDR1 LGHNT, CDR2 FRNRAP. The germline V and J ends were trimmed by 2 bases and 8 bases, with 7 bases remaining between them. CDR3 region: CASGLNREPQHF. The CDR3 DNA sequence: TGTGCTAGTGGTTTGAACCGGGAGCCCCAGCATTTT.

CDR3 sequence reads: CASSLLRLTGLKNIQYF. The CDR3, as DNA: TGTGCCAGCAGCCTCCTCCGCCTGACAGGTCTCAAAAACATTCAGTACTTC. This chain uses TRBV28 with TRBJ2-4, with a tentative D call TRBD1 (6 bases). The CDR3 sequence is 17 residues long. CDR1 is MDHEN and CDR2 is SYDVKM in the germline V gene. The V gene lost 6 bases and the J gene lost 3 bases, with 21 bases spanning the gap. Full variable domain (missing parts from reference TRBV28 and TRBJ2-4): DVKVTQSSRYLVKRTGEKVFLECVQDMDHENMFWYRQDPGLGLRLIYFSYDVKMKEKGDIPEGYSVSREKKERFSLILESASTNQTSMYLCASSLLRLTGLKNIQYFGAGTRLSVL.

The rearrangement links TRBV14 to TRBJ2-1, with D possibly TRBD1 on 5 matching bases. The germline gives CDR1 SGHDN, CDR2 FVKESK. Trimming removed 2 bases at V and 7 bases at J, with 9 bases between. The CDR3 has 13 amino acids. The CDR3 sequence is CASSQPGINEQFF. The CDR3 DNA reads as TGTGCCAGCAGCCAACCAGGGATAAATGAGCAGTTCTTC. Full variable domain (rest looked up from reference TRBV14 and TRBJ2-1): EAGVTQFPSHSVIEKGQTVTLRCDPISGHDNLYWYRRVMGKEIKFLLHFVKESKQDESGMPNNRFLAERTGGTYSTLKVQPAELEDSGVYFCASSQPGINEQFFGPGTRLTVL.

The chain recombines TRBV5-4 with TRBJ2-2; D may be TRBD1 (5 bases). This CDR3 comprises 16 residues. Trimming cost V 0 bases and J 4 bases, with 13 bases left between them. CDR1 and CDR2 (germline): SGHNT, YYREEE (reference sequence). Here the CDR3 reads CASSLENAGPTGELFF. CDR3 nucleotides: TGTGCCAGCAGCTTGGAGAATGCAGGGCCCACCGGGGAGCTGTTTTTT.

This clone has a single count. This chain links TRBV19 with TRBJ2-7; 14 nucleotides match TRBD2. V shed 3 bases and J 3 bases; nucleotides not matched to a gene: 1. The CDR3 is 15 amino acids. Per the germline V gene, CDR1 is LNHDA and CDR2 is SQIVND (reference sequence). The CDR3 loop is CASSMTSGRDYEQYF. The CDR3 DNA is TGTGCCAGTAGTATGACTAGCGGGAGGGACTACGAGCAGTACTTC.

The J gene is TRBJ1-1, the V gene TRBV6-1; unclear D gene. V was trimmed by 5 bases and J by 1 base, leaving 11 bases between them. The germline V gene encodes CDR1 MNHNS and CDR2 SASEGT. The CDR3 sequence is 14 residues long. The CDR3 protein is CASSPGIQNTEAFF. The DNA of the CDR3 is TGTGCCAGCAGTCCTGGCATCCAGAACACTGAAGCTTTCTTT.

This CDR3 reads CAWSGVGETQYF. The DNA of the CDR3 is TGTGCCTGGAGTGGAGTGGGCGAGACCCAGTACTTC. The rearrangement uses TRBV30 and TRBJ2-5, with D unclear. The CDR3 extends over 12 amino acids. CDR1 is GTSNPN, CDR2 SVGIG, per germline (reference sequence). V lost 1 base and J 5 bases, leaving 8 bases between the germline ends.

The V and J genes are TRBV18 and TRBJ2-5; D is undetermined. Trimming cost V 0 bases and J 2 bases, with 7 bases left between them. Germline V lookup: CDR1 KGHSH, CDR2 LQKENI. The CDR3 runs 14 residues. CDR3 nucleotide sequence: TGTGCCAGCTCACCACCAAACAGACAAGAGACCCAGTACTTC. Translating it yields CASSPPNRQETQYF.

The V gene is TRBV27, the J gene TRBJ2-7, with 9 nucleotides matching TRBD2. The CDR3 is 15 residues long. Trimming took 5 bases from V and 0 from J; bases not matched to a gene: 5. Per the germline V gene, CDR1 is MNHEY and CDR2 is SMNVEV (reference sequence). This chain's CDR3 is CASSALSGSSYEQYF. DNA for the CDR3: TGTGCCAGCAGTGCACTTAGCGGGAGCTCCTACGAGCAGTACTTC.

In nucleotides, the CDR3 is TGTGCCAGTAGTGGGGGACAGGTCTATGGCTACACCTTC. Protein product: CASSGGQVYGYTF. The chain combines TRBV19 with TRBJ1-2, with 8 bases fitting TRBD1. Germline CDR1 and CDR2: LNHDA and SQIVND (reference sequence). The CDR3 spans 13 residues. J was trimmed by 4 bases and V by 5 bases; bases with no gene match: 3. The full variable domain, rest sourced from reference TRBV19 and TRBJ1-2, is DGGITQSPKYLFRKEGQNVTLSCEQNLNHDAMYWYRQDPGQGLRLIYYSQIVNDFQKGDIAEGYSVSREKKESFPLTVTSAQKNPTAFYLCASSGGQVYGYTFGSGTRLTVV.

This chain uses TRBV18 with TRBJ2-7; 7 nucleotides agree with TRBD1. V was pared by 6 bases and J by 7 bases, with 12 bases of the junction left unmatched. This CDR3 spans 14 amino acids. The germline CDR1 and CDR2 sequences are KGHSH and LQKENI. The CDR3 is CASSHDDRAQEQYF. The DNA for the CDR3 is TGTGCCAGCTCCCACGATGACAGGGCCCAAGAGCAGTACTTC.

The CDR3 loop reads CASSPGQYGYTF. The CDR3 coding sequence is TGTGCCAGCAGCCCCGGACAGTATGGCTACACCTTC. The chain joins TRBV13 to TRBJ1-2; D possibly corresponds to TRBD1 (6 bases). Per the germline V gene, CDR1 is PRHDT and CDR2 is FYEKMQ (reference sequence). This CDR3 comprises 12 residues. V was cut by 5 bases and J by 5 bases, with 9 bases left in between.

Points on this clone: One end of the junction does not line up with germline, which may come from a read error. This rearrangement joins TRBV6-1 to TRBJ1-1; D is unclear. Germline assignment: CDR1 MNHNS and CDR2 SASEGT. CDR3 size: 13 residues. CDR3 region: CASTEGRWAEAFF. In DNA form, the CDR3 reads TGTGCCAGCACTGAAGGGAGGTGGGCTGAAGCTTTCTTT.

This clone showed up just once. The chain links TRBV19 to TRBJ2-7; D gene uncertain. This CDR3 region has 15 residues. Per germline, CDR1 LNHDA and CDR2 SQIVND (reference sequence). V was cut by 0 bases and J by 3 bases, with 12 bases left in between. DNA of the CDR3: TGTGCCAGTAGTATAGATCGAGGTTTTAGCTACGAGCAGTACTTC. Residues: CASSIDRGFSYEQYF.

This chain connects TRBV18 to TRBJ1-5; 8 nucleotides agree with TRBD1. The V and J ends lost 6 bases and 4 bases, in that order; junction bases with no gene match: 5. Germline assignment: CDR1 KGHSH and CDR2 LQKENI. There are 14 residues in the CDR3. CDR3 protein: CASSVDRVNQPQHF. The CDR3 DNA reads as TGTGCCAGCTCGGTGGACAGGGTGAATCAGCCCCAGCATTTT.

The chain is built from TRBV9 and TRBJ1-2; the match to TRBD1 covers 7 bases. The CDR3 contains 13 residues. J was trimmed by 8 bases and V by 4 bases; bases with no gene match: 8. CDR1 is SGDLS, CDR2 YYNGEE, per germline. CDR3 residues: CASSPRQGEGYTF. For the CDR3, the DNA is TGTGCCAGCAGCCCCCGACAGGGAGAAGGCTACACCTTC.

The chain employs TRBV6-1 and TRBJ2-7; D remains unclear. This CDR3 comprises 10 residues. Germline loops: CDR1 MNHNS, CDR2 SASEGT. The V and J ends lost 8 bases and 4 bases respectively, with 6 bases between them. CDR3 sequence: CASGPYEQYF. CDR3 nucleotides: TGTGCCAGCGGGCCATACGAGCAGTACTTC.

The chain carries TRBV2 and TRBJ2-7, with D maybe TRBD1 (6 bases). Germline-derived CDR1 and CDR2 are SNHLY and FYNNEI. CDR3 length: 14 residues. The V end was cut by 4 bases, the J end by 3 bases, with 13 bases between. DNA of the CDR3: TGTGCCAGCAGTGGGGACACAGCTAACTACGAGCAGTACTTC. Protein: CASSGDTANYEQYF.

The rearrangement links TRBV28 to TRBJ2-3; the match to TRBD1 covers 8 bases. Germline-derived CDR1 and CDR2 are MDHEN and SYDVKM. The CDR3 totals 16 residues. The junction had 12 bases not matched to a gene; V was cut back by 5 bases and J by 5 bases. CDR3 protein: CASSILTGAGVDTQYF. The CDR3 DNA reads TGTGCCAGCAGTATCCTGACAGGGGCTGGTGTAGATACGCAGTATTTT.

The chain is built from TRBV6-1 and TRBJ2-2, with D unresolved. Germline lookup yields CDR1 MNHNS and CDR2 SASEGT. Trimming shortened V by 7 bases and J by 0 bases, and 9 bases separated the two germline ends. This CDR3 has 14 residues. Here the CDR3 DNA reads TGTGCCAGCACCGAGCGACCGAACACCGGGGAGCTGTTTTTT. Its protein product is CASTERPNTGELFF.

J is TRBJ2-1 and V is TRBV4-2; TRBD2 aligns across 7 bases. The CDR3 has 17 residues. V lost 0 bases to trimming and J lost 4 bases; unmatched junction nucleotides: 9. Germline CDR1 is LGHNA and CDR2 is YNFKEQ. This CDR3 reads CASSQDMSGGAYNEQFF. CDR3 sequence (DNA): TGTGCCAGCAGCCAAGATATGTCGGGAGGTGCATACAATGAGCAGTTCTTC.

This chain connects TRBV27 to TRBJ1-2, with 7 bases identical to TRBD1. The germline gives CDR1 MNHEY, CDR2 SMNVEV (reference sequence). This CDR3 is built from 12 residues. V shed 5 bases and J 3 bases; nucleotides not matched to a gene: 0. CDR3 residues: CASSGQDYGYTF. The CDR3 nucleotides are TGTGCCAGCAGTGGACAGGACTATGGCTACACCTTC.

The rearrangement uses TRBV9 and TRBJ1-4; D is unresolved. V dropped 0 bases and J dropped 12 bases, with 15 bases sitting between them. The CDR3 is made up of 14 amino acids. Per the germline V gene, CDR1 is SGDLS and CDR2 is YYNGEE. CDR3 amino acids: CASSVAGQDPELFF. The DNA for the CDR3 is TGTGCCAGCAGCGTAGCTGGTCAGGATCCGGAACTGTTTTTT.